The entry that follows covers one T cell receptor beta chain sequence. V was shortened by 0 bases and J by 4 bases, with 15 bases between the two germline ends. Germline lookup yields CDR1 KGHSH and CDR2 LQKENI. CDR3 length equals 16 residues. This entry comes from a study of OX40 agonist ivuxolimab in advanced cancers. This table comes from immunoSEQ multiplex PCR, and its TCRdb copy is limited to in-frame clones, with some not included. Here the sample spans under 85,000 clones, 80% to 90% being singletons. Sequences were derived from CD4+ or CD8+ T cells sorted from blood, sampled in a trial of the OX40 agonist ivuxolimab. The receptor comes from an adult with an advanced solid tumor such as melanoma, head and neck, liver or kidney cancer. The rearrangement uses TRBV18 and TRBJ1-1, with D tentatively TRBD1 (5 bases). The CDR3 loop is CASSPPDVTRGTEAFF. The DNA for the CDR3 is TGTGCCAGCTCACCACCGGATGTAACGAGGGGCACTGAAGCTTTCTTT. Together with reference TRBV18 and TRBJ1-1, the CDR3 gives the full variable domain: NAGVMQNPRHLVRRRGQEARLRCSPMKGHSHVYWYRQLPEEGLKFMVYLQKENIIDESGMPKERFSAEFPKEGPSILRIQQVVRGDSAAYFCASSPPDVTRGTEAFFGQGTRLTVV.